This TCR beta chain was obtained from a study of shared clonotypes between healthy human individuals. Study results and limitations: All-four-donor shared clonotypes had higher generation probabilities than non-shared clonotypes did.

The donors were all Caucasian adults (living in Nashville, Tennessee). As regards this clone: The antigen remains unidentified.

Sorted-subset replicate PCR reactions contained roughly 200 ng DNA, corresponding to some 29,000 T cell genomes. The authors' processing: Quality scores were absent from the junction-only immunoSEQ sequences, so filtering differed. TCRdb's table, derived via immunoSEQ multiplex PCR, lists solely in-frame clones and lacks some. That table is the source of V, J and clone size, and D and trimming were worked out from the DNA. In the table there are some 1 million clones, 65% to 80% of which are singletons. From germline, CDR1 is SGHVS and CDR2 FQNEAQ. V lost 5 bases, J lost 0 bases, and 3 bases stayed unmatched. The CDR3 covers 14 residues.

Sequenced input: memory CD4+ T cells sorted from blood. Subset: CD45RA-negative fraction. The chain links TRBV7-8 to TRBJ2-5, with TRBD1 matching 7 bases. The origin of this receptor is a young man in good health. The CDR3, as DNA: TGTGCCAGCAGCCCGCAGGGGGACCAAGAGACCCAGTACTTC. This encodes CASSPQGDQETQYF.